The 31 T cell receptor beta chains reported below all come from one sample, sequenced in a study of T cells in localized non-small cell lung cancer. Assay used: immunoSEQ multiplex PCR; TCRdb lists only in-frame clones, some missing. The sample gives 15,000 or so clones, about nine tenths of which show up once; 27% is in the top ten. Sequences were derived from peripheral blood, sampled before any cancer treatment. These receptors were collected from a female donor aged 60 or older with stage III squamous cell lung carcinoma.

The chain combines TRBV28 with TRBJ1-2; D is ambiguous. The ends were cut back, 7 bases at V and 0 bases at J, with 12 bases in the middle. This CDR3 contains 14 residues. Germline V gene sequence: CDR1 MDHEN, CDR2 SYDVKM. The CDR3 loop reads CASNPPGANYGYTF. The CDR3 DNA reads TGTGCCAGCAACCCCCCGGGTGCTAACTATGGCTACACCTTC.

The CDR3 DNA is TGTGCCAGCAGTGAGCCCAGCGGGAGGGCCACCGGGGAGCTGTTTTTT. Its translation is CASSEPSGRATGELFF. This chain links TRBV6-1 with TRBJ2-2; 10 positions agree with TRBD2. The CDR3 loop spans 16 amino acids. The V and J ends lost 3 bases and 4 bases, in that order; junction bases with no gene match: 5. The germline gives CDR1 MNHNS, CDR2 SASEGT.

This clone was counted only a few times. At one of its ends the junction is not consistent with the germline gene, which may arise from a read error. The V and J genes are TRBV2 and TRBJ2-7, with 11 bases that match TRBD2. Germline values: CDR1 SNHLY, CDR2 FYNNEI. This CDR3 contains 12 residues. This CDR3 is CASRPLAGAGHF. CDR3 DNA: TGTGCCAGCAGGCCACTAGCGGGGGCGGGGCACTTC.

This chain joins TRBV5-1 and TRBJ1-3; TRBD1 agrees at 7 bases. Looked up from germline, CDR1 is SGHRS and CDR2 is YFSETQ. The CDR3 consists of 15 residues. Losses at the gene ends were 5 bases for V and 4 bases for J; bases not matched to a gene: 9. The CDR3 region is CASSLTGTSGNTIYF. The CDR3, as DNA: TGCGCCAGCAGTTTGACAGGGACGTCAGGAAACACCATATATTTT.

This clone appeared a few times. This chain uses TRBV2 with TRBJ1-6; D gene ambiguous. Germline V gene sequence: CDR1 SNHLY, CDR2 FYNNEI. V was clipped by 2 bases and J by 7 bases, with 6 bases between them. The CDR3 contains 13 residues. In nucleotides, the CDR3 is TGTGCCAGCAGTGAAAACGGCAATTCACCCCTCCACTTT. The encoded protein is CASSENGNSPLHF.

This sequence joins TRBV21-1 and TRBJ2-5; the table's D call TRBD1 went unverified against the DNA. TRBV21-1 has pseudogene status. The CDR3 runs to 14 residues. The CDR3 DNA reads TGTGCCTCCCACCCGGGACAGGGGAAAGAGACCCAGTACTTC. As protein: CASHPGQGKETQYF.

The chain joins TRBV5-1 to TRBJ2-5, with 12 nucleotides matching TRBD2. V shed 4 bases and J 3 bases; nucleotides not matched to a gene: 7. This CDR3 is built from 16 residues. CDR1 and CDR2 (germline): SGHRS, YFSETQ. CDR3 sequence reads: CASSRASGGAEETQYF. The CDR3 coding sequence is TGCGCCAGCAGCCGCGCTAGCGGGGGGGCCGAAGAGACCCAGTACTTC.

The chain is built from TRBV5-4 and TRBJ1-2; 8 nucleotides match TRBD1. The CDR3 spans 16 residues. Germline V gives CDR1 SGHNT, CDR2 YYREEE (reference sequence). The V segment lost 4 bases and the J segment 1 base; nucleotides outside the gene matches: 9. The CDR3 DNA is TGTGCCAGCAGCCGGCGTCATGGACAGGGTAACTATGGCTACACCTTC. Its translation is CASSRRHGQGNYGYTF.

The CDR3 DNA follows: TGTGCCAGCAGTCTTCGACAGGGGGGGTATGGCTACACCTTC. This gives the protein CASSLRQGGYGYTF. This sequence joins TRBV27 and TRBJ1-2; 9 nucleotides line up with TRBD1. The CDR3 is 14 residues long. Germline trimming cut 5 bases from V and 5 bases from J; bases unmatched to any gene: 6. Germline V gene lookup returns CDR1 MNHEY and CDR2 SMNVEV (reference sequence).

The chain carries TRBV5-1 and TRBJ1-4; 8 positions agree with TRBD1. Per the germline V gene, CDR1 is SGHRS and CDR2 is YFSETQ. The V segment lost 4 bases and the J segment 0 bases; nucleotides outside the gene matches: 8. The CDR3 has 17 amino acids. The CDR3 here is CASSPMTGAPTNEKLFF. For the CDR3, the DNA is TGCGCCAGCAGCCCGATGACAGGGGCCCCAACTAATGAAAAACTGTTTTTT.

CDR3 region: CASSEIQINQPQHF. The CDR3 DNA reads as TGTGCCAGCAGTGAAATACAGATCAATCAGCCCCAGCATTTT. The J gene is TRBJ1-5, the V gene TRBV6-5, with no clear D. V gave up 5 bases and J gave up 3 bases, with 11 bases separating them. Germline CDR1 MNHEY, CDR2 SVGAGI. This CDR3 spans 14 amino acids.

The chain has TRBV5-1 and TRBJ2-7; 8 positions agree with TRBD1. The CDR3 runs to 15 residues. The junction had 8 bases not matched to a gene; V was cut back by 6 bases and J by 0 bases. In germline, CDR1 is SGHRS, CDR2 YFSETQ. This CDR3 reads CASNVDRGSSYEQYF. CDR3 nucleotides: TGCGCCAGCAACGTTGACAGGGGCAGCTCCTACGAGCAGTACTTC. The full variable domain, its missing parts supplied by reference TRBV5-1 and TRBJ2-7, is KAGVTQTPRYLIKTRGQQVTLSCSPISGHRSVSWYQQTPGQGLQFLFEYFSETQRNKGNFPGRFSGRQFSNSRSEMNVSTLELGDSALYLCASNVDRGSSYEQYFGPGTRLTVT.

The chain has TRBV14 and TRBJ1-2; TRBD1 matches 9 bases. V shed 4 bases and J 3 bases; nucleotides not matched to a gene: 9. The CDR3 covers 16 residues. Germline lookup yields CDR1 SGHDN and CDR2 FVKESK. This CDR3 reads CASSRLLGQGYYGYTF. The CDR3 DNA reads TGTGCCAGCAGCCGCCTCCTTGGACAGGGGTACTATGGCTACACCTTC.

The gene calls are TRBV27 and TRBJ2-7; possible D gene TRBD1, 5 bases. Trimming stripped 1 base from V and 2 bases from J, with 12 bases between. Germline CDR1 and CDR2: MNHEY and SMNVEV (reference sequence). CDR3 length: 15 residues. The CDR3 sequence is CASSLFQGSPYEQYF. The CDR3 DNA follows: TGTGCCAGCAGTTTATTTCAGGGTTCACCCTACGAGCAGTACTTC.

This clone was seen once. V and J are TRBV6-4 and TRBJ2-5; 11 bases line up with TRBD2. The CDR3 extends over 17 amino acids. The V segment lost 6 bases and the J segment 2 bases; nucleotides outside the gene matches: 11. Germline values: CDR1 MRHNA, CDR2 SNTAGT. CDR3 sequence (DNA): TGTGCCAGCAGGAGACTTAGCGGGAGGGGGAAACAAGAGACCCAGTACTTC. Translation gives CASRRLSGRGKQETQYF.

CDR3 nucleotide sequence: TGTGCCAGTAGTATAGGGGCTTTGGAGACCCAGTACTTC. Its translation is CASSIGALETQYF. The genes are TRBV19 and TRBJ2-5; no firm D call. CDR1 is LNHDA, CDR2 SQIVND, per germline (reference sequence). The CDR3 contains 13 residues. V was clipped by 1 base and J by 5 bases, with 8 bases between them.

The V gene is TRBV7-9, the J gene TRBJ2-2; 9 nucleotides match TRBD2. This CDR3 comprises 14 residues. Losses at the gene ends were 5 bases for V and 7 bases for J; bases not matched to a gene: 5. The germline gives CDR1 SEHNR, CDR2 FQNEAQ (reference sequence). The CDR3, as DNA: TGTGCCAGCAGCGTAATACTAGCGGGCGGGGAGCTGTTTTTT. Protein: CASSVILAGGELFF.

To note about this clone: With a much larger clone just one base away, this may be a read error. V gene TRBV27 combines with J gene TRBJ1-2; 7 bases are shared with TRBD1. V shed 0 bases, J shed 2 bases, and the junction held 6 bases outside the gene matches. Germline-derived CDR1 and CDR2 are MNHEY and SMNVEV (reference sequence). CDR3 size: 16 residues. In DNA form, the CDR3 reads TGTGCCAGCAGTTTATCGGGACAGCGACCCAACTATGGCTACACCTTC. This encodes CASSLSGQRPNYGYTF.

The J gene is TRBJ1-3, the V gene TRBV5-4; D ambiguous. Germline CDR1 and CDR2: SGHNT and YYREEE (reference sequence). Trimming left V 3 bases short and J 0 bases short, with 10 bases between. There are 15 residues in the CDR3. DNA for the CDR3: TGTGCCAGCAGCTCCGGGCCGTCCTCTGGAAACACCATATATTTT. Amino acids: CASSSGPSSGNTIYF.

Worth noting for this clone: One base separates it from a far larger clone, so it is likely a read error. CDR3 coding DNA: TGTGCCAGCAGCCAAGAGTCGGTCGGGACTGAAAGCTCCTACAATGAGCAGTTCTTC. This codes for CASSQESVGTESSYNEQFF. V and J are TRBV7-3 and TRBJ2-1; D may be TRBD2 (6 bases). The ends were cut back, 5 bases at V and 0 bases at J, with 23 bases in the middle. The V gene's germline CDR1 is SGHTA and CDR2 FQGTGA. This CDR3 contains 19 residues.

The chain joins TRBV19 to TRBJ2-2, with D perhaps given as TRBD1 or TRBD2 (6 bases each). This CDR3 comprises 15 residues. The germline V gene encodes CDR1 LNHDA and CDR2 SQIVND (reference sequence). The ends were cut back, 10 bases at V and 0 bases at J, with 15 bases in the middle. The CDR3 region is CATKQGGANTGELFF. Here the CDR3 DNA reads TGTGCCACCAAACAGGGAGGCGCGAACACCGGGGAGCTGTTTTTT.

This clone was seen only once. This rearrangement joins TRBV19 to TRBJ1-5; D ambiguous. The V gene lost 3 bases and the J gene lost 6 bases, with 9 bases spanning the gap. The CDR3 spans 13 residues. CDR1 and CDR2 from the germline V gene are LNHDA and SQIVND (reference sequence). The CDR3 bases are TGTGCCAGTAGTATCTCGGAGAGTCAGCCCCAGCATTTT. Translating gives CASSISESQPQHF.

In its sample, this clone was seen once. The V gene is TRBV2, the J gene TRBJ2-3; 9 bases agree with TRBD1. V was clipped by 7 bases and J by 0 bases; unmatched bases: 11. Looked up from germline, CDR1 is SNHLY and CDR2 is FYNNEI. The CDR3 extends over 17 amino acids. The CDR3 DNA reads as TGTGCCAGCACCTACGGGACAGGGTTTTTTAGCACAGATACGCAGTATTTT. It codes for CASTYGTGFFSTDTQYF.

V gene TRBV2 combines with J gene TRBJ2-5, with D perhaps being TRBD1 or TRBD2 (5 bases each). The V gene's germline CDR1 is SNHLY and CDR2 FYNNEI. V lost 4 bases, J lost 5 bases, and 11 bases lay in between. The CDR3 is 13 residues long. In nucleotides, the CDR3 is TGTGCCAGCAGTGGCGAGGGGCGCGAGACCCAGTACTTC. Its protein is CASSGEGRETQYF.

The genes are TRBV14 and TRBJ2-3, with 8 bases matching TRBD2. This CDR3 spans 16 amino acids. Germline trimming cut 6 bases from V and 5 bases from J; bases unmatched to any gene: 13. Germline V gives CDR1 SGHDN, CDR2 FVKESK. This chain's CDR3 is CASRPTGAGVVDTQYF. The CDR3 DNA reads as TGTGCCAGCAGGCCGACCGGAGCGGGGGTGGTAGATACGCAGTATTTT.

The chain employs TRBV6-1 and TRBJ1-1; D not certain. Germline CDR1 is MNHNS and CDR2 is SASEGT. The CDR3 loop spans 11 amino acids. The V end lost 10 bases, the J end lost 1 base, and 7 bases lay between the germline ends. In DNA form, the CDR3 reads TGTGCCATAATTCAGAACACTGAAGCTTTCTTT. This codes for CAIIQNTEAFF.

This clone was detected a few times. The rearrangement joins TRBV7-6 to TRBJ2-3, with a possible D match to TRBD1 (5 bases). Trimming removed 5 bases from V and 13 bases from J, with 19 bases in between. The V gene's germline CDR1 is SGHVS and CDR2 FNYEAQ. The CDR3 covers 13 residues. CDR3 residues: CASSLDWQGDKYF. In DNA, the CDR3 is TGTGCCAGCAGCCTAGATTGGCAGGGTGATAAGTATTTT.

The chain combines TRBV19 with TRBJ1-1, with unresolved D. This CDR3 contains 15 residues. V gave up 3 bases and J gave up 1 base, with 12 bases separating them. CDR1 and CDR2 from the germline V gene are LNHDA and SQIVND (reference sequence). The CDR3 region has the DNA TGTGCCAGTAGTATGGGAGGCCAGAGGAACACTGAAGCTTTCTTT. It is translated as CASSMGGQRNTEAFF.

This chain connects TRBV4-2 to TRBJ2-1, with 9 bases identical to TRBD2. V shed 3 bases and J 7 bases; nucleotides not matched to a gene: 7. Per the germline V gene, CDR1 is LGHNA and CDR2 is YNFKEQ. This CDR3 has 15 amino acids. The CDR3 region is CASSHGAGGENEQFF. The CDR3 nucleotides read TGTGCCAGCAGCCATGGAGCGGGGGGAGAGAATGAGCAGTTCTTC.

This clone came up a few times. The CDR3 sequence: CASRKASSGEAFF. CDR3 DNA: TGTGCCAGCAGAAAAGCATCCTCAGGTGAAGCTTTCTTT. The V and J genes are TRBV7-3 and TRBJ1-1; no firm D call. This CDR3 has 13 amino acids. In germline, CDR1 is SGHTA, CDR2 FQGTGA. V was trimmed by 6 bases and J by 7 bases, leaving 15 bases between them. The variable domain in full, completed from reference TRBV7-3 and TRBJ1-1, reads GAGVSQTPSNKVTEKGKYVELRCDPISGHTALYWYRQSLGQGPEFLIYFQGTGAADDSGLPNDRFFAVRPEGSVSTLKIQRTERGDSAVYLCASRKASSGEAFFGQGTRLTVV.

The CDR3 is CAWSPGAGETQYF. The CDR3 DNA follows: TGTGCCTGGAGTCCGGGGGCGGGAGAGACCCAGTACTTC. This chain links TRBV30 with TRBJ2-5; TRBD1 or TRBD2 may be the D gene (6 bases each). The germline gives CDR1 GTSNPN, CDR2 SVGIG (reference sequence). The length of the CDR3 is 13 residues. V lost 2 bases to trimming and J lost 4 bases, with 11 bases between them.